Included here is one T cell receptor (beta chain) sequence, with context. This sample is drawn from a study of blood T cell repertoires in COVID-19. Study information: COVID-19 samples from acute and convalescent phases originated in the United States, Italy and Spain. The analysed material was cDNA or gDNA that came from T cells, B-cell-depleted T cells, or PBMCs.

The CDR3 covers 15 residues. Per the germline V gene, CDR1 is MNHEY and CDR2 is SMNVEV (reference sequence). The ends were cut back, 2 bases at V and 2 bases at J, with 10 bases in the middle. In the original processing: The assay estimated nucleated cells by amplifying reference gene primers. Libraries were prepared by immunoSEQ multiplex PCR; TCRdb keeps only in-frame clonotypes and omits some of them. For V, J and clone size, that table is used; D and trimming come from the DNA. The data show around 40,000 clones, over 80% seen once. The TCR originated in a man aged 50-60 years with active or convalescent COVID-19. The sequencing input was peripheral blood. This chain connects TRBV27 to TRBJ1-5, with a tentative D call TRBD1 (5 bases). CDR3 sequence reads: CASSLRRVGNQPQHF. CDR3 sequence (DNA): TGTGCCAGCAGTTTACGCAGGGTGGGCAATCAGCCCCAGCATTTT.